Listed below are T cell receptor beta chains from one sample, sequenced in a study of OX40 agonist ivuxolimab in advanced cancers. Profiling relied on immunoSEQ multiplex PCR, and the TCRdb table lists in-frame clones only, not all of them. The sample has about 7,200 clones, 65% to 80% seen once. The material was CD4+ or CD8+ T cells sorted from blood, obtained in a trial of the OX40 agonist ivuxolimab. These receptors were taken from an adult with an advanced solid tumor such as melanoma, head and neck, liver or kidney cancer. Each CDR3 is given with its conserved first and last residue. The order of the fields is J gene, clone size, V gene, D gene, CDR3 protein, CDR3 DNA. The D gene is left open where the match is weak. Size is stated for part of the rows, as once, few or many counts, or as a class when the clone is expanded.

J gene: TRBJ2-7; clone size: .; V gene: TRBV11-2; D gene: TRBD2; CDR3 protein: CASSLGSGTYEQYF; CDR3 DNA: TGTGCCAGCAGCTTAGGTAGCGGGACCTACGAGCAGTACTTC
J gene: TRBJ2-1; clone size: .; V gene: TRBV5-5; D gene: .; CDR3 protein: CASSLAAGTGQYNEQFF; CDR3 DNA: TGTGCCAGCAGCTTGGCCGCTGGAACAGGTCAATACAATGAGCAGTTCTTC
J gene: TRBJ2-7; clone size: medium-sized; V gene: TRBV4-2; D gene: TRBD2; CDR3 protein: CASSQDSGLAGNYEQYF; CDR3 DNA: TGTGCCAGCAGCCAAGATAGCGGACTAGCGGGAAACTACGAGCAGTACTTC
J gene: TRBJ1-1; clone size: .; V gene: TRBV9; D gene: TRBD1; CDR3 protein: CASSPSGTGITEAFF; CDR3 DNA: TGTGCCAGCAGCCCCTCCGGGACAGGGATCACTGAAGCTTTCTTT
J gene: TRBJ1-4; clone size: .; V gene: TRBV4-1; D gene: .; CDR3 protein: CASSQVRGNEKLFF; CDR3 DNA: TGCGCCAGCAGCCAGGTCAGGGGTAATGAAAAACTGTTTTTT
J gene: TRBJ2-7; clone size: .; V gene: TRBV7-6; D gene: .; CDR3 protein: CASSLGTGSYEQYF; CDR3 DNA: TGTGCCAGCAGCTTAGGGACTGGCTCCTACGAGCAGTACTTC
J gene: TRBJ2-5; clone size: once; V gene: TRBV9; D gene: TRBD2; CDR3 protein: CASSSGLALQETQYF; CDR3 DNA: TGTGCCAGCAGCTCCGGACTAGCCCTCCAAGAGACCCAGTACTTC
J gene: TRBJ2-7; clone size: .; V gene: TRBV27; D gene: .; CDR3 protein: CASGEGAIHEQYF; CDR3 DNA: TGTGCTTCTGGAGAGGGAGCAATCCACGAGCAGTACTTC
J gene: TRBJ1-4; clone size: .; V gene: TRBV18; D gene: .; CDR3 protein: CASSPRCFSGTQDLTNEKLFF; CDR3 DNA: TGTGCCAGCTCACCACGGTGTTTCTCCGGGACACAAGACTTAACTAATGAAAAACTGTTTTTT
J gene: TRBJ2-1; clone size: .; V gene: TRBV27; D gene: TRBD2; CDR3 protein: CASTWTSGYNEQFF; CDR3 DNA: TGTGCCAGCACTTGGACTAGCGGCTACAATGAGCAGTTCTTC
J gene: TRBJ1-5; clone size: .; V gene: TRBV7-3; D gene: .; CDR3 protein: CASSPSRRQTVSNQPQHF; CDR3 DNA: TGTGCCAGCAGCCCTTCACGGAGGCAGACAGTTAGCAATCAGCCCCAGCATTTT
J gene: TRBJ2-5; clone size: .; V gene: TRBV5-6; D gene: TRBD2; CDR3 protein: CASSDAGGGETQYF; CDR3 DNA: TGTGCCAGCAGCGACGCGGGGGGCGGAGAGACCCAGTACTTC
J gene: TRBJ2-5; clone size: .; V gene: TRBV2; D gene: .; CDR3 protein: CASSELGPEYQETQYF; CDR3 DNA: TGTGCCAGCAGTGAATTGGGGCCAGAATACCAAGAGACCCAGTACTTC
J gene: TRBJ2-5; clone size: once; V gene: TRBV14; D gene: .; CDR3 protein: CASSQTVQETQYF; CDR3 DNA: TGTGCCAGCAGCCAGACAGTCCAAGAGACCCAGTACTTC
J gene: TRBJ2-7; clone size: few; V gene: TRBV5-1; D gene: .; CDR3 protein: CASSLDTSYEQYF; CDR3 DNA: TGCGCCAGCAGCTTGGACACTTCCTACGAGCAGTACTTC
J gene: TRBJ2-2; clone size: .; V gene: TRBV11-2; D gene: .; CDR3 protein: CASVRDANTGELFF; CDR3 DNA: TGTGCCAGCGTCAGGGATGCGAACACCGGGGAGCTGTTTTTT
J gene: TRBJ1-3; clone size: .; V gene: TRBV29-1; D gene: TRBD1; CDR3 protein: CSVLRDSSGNTIYF; CDR3 DNA: TGCAGCGTTCTCCGGGACAGCTCTGGAAACACCATATATTTT